This is a list of T cell receptor beta chains from one sample in a study of Tregs in tolerant kidney transplant recipients. Assay used: immunoSEQ multiplex PCR; TCRdb lists only in-frame clones, some missing. The table includes fewer than 80,000 clones, 98% detected once. Specimen: Tregs from blood, collected before the transplant. The source of these receptors is a human donor who received a combined kidney and bone marrow transplant. CDR3s include the opening cysteine and the closing phenylalanine or tryptophan. A D gene is named only where the DNA matches it firmly. The size field is filled for only some rows; it gives once, few, many or a size class.

clone_size,v_call,d_call,j_call,cdr3_nt,cdr3_aa
NA,TRBV7-6,NA,TRBJ1-4,TGTGCCAGCAGCTTAGATATTTGGAGGGGCGAAAAACTGTTTTTT,CASSLDIWRGEKLFF
NA,TRBV2,NA,TRBJ1-2,TGTGCCAGCAGTAATTATGGACAGCGACTCTTGTCCTTC,CASSNYGQRLLSF
NA,TRBV5-4,TRBD1,TRBJ2-3,TGTGCCAGCAGCGGAACCTCCCTACAGGGGACGCGTTTCACAGATACGCAGTATTTT,CASSGTSLQGTRFTDTQYF
once,TRBV6-6,NA,TRBJ2-4,TGTGCCAGCAGTTACCAGCGAAACATTCAGTACTTC,CASSYQRNIQYF
NA,TRBV18,TRBD1,TRBJ2-3,TGTGCCAGCTCATATATGCAGGGGGCAGATACGCAGTATTTT,CASSYMQGADTQYF
NA,TRBV7-2,NA,TRBJ1-2,TGTGCCAGCAGCCCTCCTAGCACCTACAGCTATGGCTACACCTTC,CASSPPSTYSYGYTF
NA,TRBV2,TRBD2,TRBJ2-1,TGTGCCAGCAGTTTAAGCGGGAGGGCCTACAATGAGCAGTTCTTC,CASSLSGRAYNEQFF
NA,TRBV29-1,TRBD1,TRBJ1-2,TGCAGCGTTGAATTAGCAGGGGGTATCTATGGCTACACCTTC,CSVELAGGIYGYTF
NA,TRBV2,TRBD1,TRBJ1-1,TGTGCCAGCAGGGCACAGGGGGCTCAGCCTGAAGCTTTCTTT,CASRAQGAQPEAFF
NA,TRBV7-2,TRBD2,TRBJ2-7,TGTGCCAGCAGCAAACTCCTAGCGGGGTCCGCCTACGAGCAGTACTTC,CASSKLLAGSAYEQYF
NA,TRBV7-6,NA,TRBJ2-5,TGTGCCAGCAGCTTATTGGGTCAGGGGAAGGAGACCCAGTACTTC,CASSLLGQGKETQYF
NA,TRBV19,TRBD1,TRBJ2-1,TGTGCCAGTAGTACAGGGGGAAGCTCCTACAATGAGCAGTTCTTC,CASSTGGSSYNEQFF
NA,TRBV5-1,TRBD2,TRBJ2-1,TGCGCCAGCAATATAGGGACACTGCTAGCGGGAATCCCCAATGAGCAGTTCTTC,CASNIGTLLAGIPNEQFF
NA,TRBV19,TRBD2,TRBJ2-7,TGTGCCAGTAGTTTGGTAGCGGGAGGCTACTCCTACGAGCAGTACTTC,CASSLVAGGYSYEQYF
NA,TRBV12-5,NA,TRBJ2-1,TGTGCTAGTGGTTTGGTGGGGCGGAATGAGCAGTTCTTC,CASGLVGRNEQFF
NA,TRBV7-7,NA,TRBJ2-1,TGTGCCAGCAGCTTAGGAACCGGGGACTCCCCCAATGAGCAGTTCTTC,CASSLGTGDSPNEQFF
NA,TRBV7-2,NA,TRBJ1-1,TGTGCCAGCAGCTTAGTAGGACTGATAAACACTGAAGCTTTCTTT,CASSLVGLINTEAFF
NA,TRBV5-1,TRBD1,TRBJ2-2,TGCGCCAGCAGCGAAACCGGGACAGGGGTTAGCGGGGAGCTGTTTTTT,CASSETGTGVSGELFF
NA,TRBV5-6,NA,TRBJ1-2,TGTGCCAGCAGCCCCCCAGGGGTCAGAAGCTATGGCTACACCTTC,CASSPPGVRSYGYTF
once,TRBV5-1,NA,TRBJ2-2,TGCGCCAGCAGCCCATGGGGGGGGCCGGAGAACACCGGGGAGCTGTTTTTT,CASSPWGGPENTGELFF
NA,TRBV28,NA,TRBJ2-1,TGTGCCATCAAACAGGTTTCCCATTACAATGAGCAGTTCTTC,CAIKQVSHYNEQFF
NA,TRBV11-2,TRBD2,TRBJ2-3,TGTGCCAGCAGCTTAGATCGGGGTAGCGGGAGCCCAGATACGCAGTATTTT,CASSLDRGSGSPDTQYF
NA,TRBV10-3,TRBD1,TRBJ2-2,TGTGCCATCAGTGAGTCGGGACAGGGGAACACCGGGGAGCTGTTTTTT,CAISESGQGNTGELFF
NA,TRBV18,NA,TRBJ2-7,TGTGCCAGCTCACCCCGTACCTACGAGCAGTACTTC,CASSPRTYEQYF
NA,TRBV5-6,NA,TRBJ2-2,TGTGCCAGCAGCTTGGATTTGGCCAGGAACACCGGGGAGCTGTTTTTT,CASSLDLARNTGELFF
NA,TRBV2,TRBD1,TRBJ1-2,TGTGCCAGCAGCCGCCGGGGACAGGGTGTATGGGGCTACACCTTC,CASSRRGQGVWGYTF
NA,TRBV5-6,TRBD2,TRBJ2-2,TGTGCCAGCAGCTTCGGACTAGCGGCCGGGGAGCTGTTTTTT,CASSFGLAAGELFF
NA,TRBV9,NA,TRBJ2-7,TGTGCCAGCAGCACCGGGGTTGGAGAGCAGTACTTC,CASSTGVGEQYF
NA,TRBV10-2,TRBD2,TRBJ2-1,TGCGCCACCAGACTAGCGCAGACCTACAATGAGCAGTTCTTC,CATRLAQTYNEQFF
few,TRBV5-4,TRBD1,TRBJ1-2,TGTGCCAGCAGCTTTTACAGGGGTTCTGGCTACACCTTC,CASSFYRGSGYTF
NA,TRBV4-1,TRBD2,TRBJ2-1,TGCGCCAGCAGCCAAGTGGTAGCGGGGGGGCGACTCAATGAGCAGTTCTTC,CASSQVVAGGRLNEQFF
NA,TRBV5-1,TRBD2,TRBJ2-1,TGCGCCAGCAGCGAGGGACTAGCGGGGGGGCTTGGAAGCGAGCAGTTCTTC,CASSEGLAGGLGSEQFF
NA,TRBV19,NA,TRBJ1-1,TGTGCCACAACCAGGAGGGACCTAATGAACACTGAAGCTTTCTTT,CATTRRDLMNTEAFF
NA,TRBV15,TRBD1,TRBJ2-1,TGTGCCACCAGCAGGATGAACAGGGGTTGGAATGAGCAGTTCTTC,CATSRMNRGWNEQFF
once,TRBV5-1,TRBD1,TRBJ1-2,TGCGCCAGCAGCTTGGTTACAGGGGAAGGCTATGGCTACACCTTC,CASSLVTGEGYGYTF
NA,TRBV15,NA,TRBJ1-2,TGTGCCACCAGCAGTCCCGCGGGGGTAAGCTACACCTTC,CATSSPAGVSYTF
NA,TRBV9,NA,TRBJ2-1,TGTGCCAGCAGCGTCCCAGGCAGCAATGAGCAGTTCTTC,CASSVPGSNEQFF
NA,TRBV9,NA,TRBJ1-1,TGTGCCAGCAGCGTAGGAGGGTTTAGCCCTGAAGCTTTCTTT,CASSVGGFSPEAFF
NA,TRBV7-9,NA,TRBJ2-5,TGTGCCAGCAGACAACCCGCTGCAGTAGAGACCCAGTACTTC,CASRQPAAVETQYF
NA,TRBV9,TRBD2,TRBJ2-3,TGTGCCAGCAGCGTAGGCCCTAGCGGGGAGAGCACAGATACGCAGTATTTT,CASSVGPSGESTDTQYF
NA,TRBV10-3,TRBD1,TRBJ2-5,TGTGCCATCAGCAAGGACAGGAGCCAAGAGACCCAGTACTTC,CAISKDRSQETQYF
NA,TRBV29-1,NA,TRBJ2-2,TGCAGCGTAGCAGGCCCGCTCACCGGGACAAGGAACACCGGGGAGCTGTTTTTT,CSVAGPLTGTRNTGELFF
once,TRBV5-1,TRBD2,TRBJ2-5,TGCGCCAGCAGCACAGAACTCGGACTAGAAGAGACCCAGTACTTC,CASSTELGLEETQYF